The clone carrying this TCR beta chain was detected a few times. Its target is not known. This sample is part of a study of T cell responses to AZD1222 COVID-19 vaccine. Overall study findings and caveats: Dominant CD4 TCR responses targeted spike regions 160-218 and 743-854. A reported finding is that nearly half of spike-specific TCRs target unmutated variant regions. Only a handful of AZD1222 recipients, roughly six in all, had baseline seropositivity. The sample set comprised mostly white British donors with more females, and clonal diversity was possibly underestimated.

Using immunoSEQ multiplex PCR, the repertoire was profiled, and TCRdb retains in-frame clones only, with some absent. The table records about 92,000 clones, roughly nine tenths of them present only once. The clonotype comes from an adult in good health. The material sequenced was peripheral blood, taken on day 0 of AZD1222 vaccination.

CDR3 sequence (DNA): TGTGCCAGTAGTAAAAGGACAGGTTCTGGAAACACCATATATTTT. Translated: CASSKRTGSGNTIYF. V gene TRBV19 combines with J gene TRBJ1-3; the match to TRBD1 covers 7 bases. CDR3 size: 15 residues. After removal of 4 bases from V and 1 base from J, the junction contained 4 bases not matched to a gene. Germline V gene sequence: CDR1 LNHDA, CDR2 SQIVND (reference sequence).